Presented here are 18 T cell receptor beta chains from one specimen sequenced in a study of T cell clonality in common variable immunodeficiency (dated by TCRdb to between 2015 and 2016). Receptors were amplified or captured by the immunoSEQ multiplex PCR assay. In its TCRdb copy, this immuneACCESS table keeps in-frame sequences only and misses some clones. Where compared with another copy, unresolved V genes explain less than half of these, and the others have no known cause. The table for this sample lists around 47,000 clones, none of them counted only once. In total, the top ten clones hold approximately 2% of the sample. The sample was peripheral blood mononuclear cells. These TCRs come from a person between 18 and 69 years old in good health.

In its sample, this clone was seen many times. Read sequence stops 3 residues before the CDR3 end, and the germline J gene provides the missing end. The chain has TRBV5-6 and TRBJ2-5; 8 nucleotides agree with TRBD2. Germline loops: CDR1 SGHDT, CDR2 YYEEEE. This CDR3 contains 14 residues. With 2 bases clipped from V and 5 bases from J, the junction kept 5 bases outside the gene matches. Incomplete CDR3 DNA: TGTGCCAGCAGCTTAGCGGGAGTGTGGGAGACC. Its protein product is CASSLAGVWET. The whole CDR3 reads CASSLAGVWETQYF.

This clone was counted many times. This CDR3 reads CASSLGGTGDTEAFF. CDR3 DNA, as far as it was read: TGTGCCAGCAGCTTAGGAGGGACAGGCGACACTGAA. This chain uses TRBV7-9 with TRBJ1-1, with 8 positions matching TRBD1. The sequence runs out 3 residues before the end of the CDR3; the remainder is reconstructed from the germline J gene. Germline V gene sequence: CDR1 SEHNR, CDR2 FQNEAQ (reference sequence). Losses at the gene ends were 1 base for V and 3 bases for J; bases not matched to a gene: 4. The CDR3 runs 15 residues.

This clone was recorded at least ten times. The CDR3 goes on 3 residues after the read ends, and that part is filled in from the germline J gene. This rearrangement joins TRBV10-3 to TRBJ1-4; D gene uncertain. The CDR3 loop spans 10 amino acids. Between the trimmed V and J ends, which lost 10 bases and 7 bases, there was a span of 7 bases. The germline V gene has CDR1 ENHRY and CDR2 SYGVKD. CDR3 sequence: CATRAEKLFF. The part of the CDR3 DNA that was read is TGTGCCACCCGAGCTGAAAAA.

This clone was seen only a few times. The read falls 3 residues short of the CDR3 end, and the missing part is taken from the germline J gene. This sequence joins TRBV19 and TRBJ1-4; possibly TRBD1 for D (5 bases). V was trimmed by 3 bases and J by 4 bases, leaving 12 bases between them. In germline, CDR1 is LNHDA, CDR2 SQIVND (reference sequence). This CDR3 is built from 15 residues. The CDR3 region is CASSMKRQGNEKLFF. The CDR3 DNA, read in part, is TGTGCCAGTAGTATGAAGAGGCAGGGTAATGAAAAA.

This clone was counted ten times or more. The sequenced fragment ends 3 residues before the CDR3 boundary, so the rest is inferred from the germline J gene. The J gene is TRBJ1-1, the V gene TRBV20-1; D is unresolved. Germline CDR1 reads DFQATT; CDR2 reads SNEGSKA (reference sequence). This CDR3 is 12 amino acids long. Trimming left V 3 bases short and J 5 bases short, with 10 bases between. CDR3 protein: CSASNSETEAFF. The sequenced CDR3 bases are TGCAGTGCTAGTAACAGTGAAACTGAA.

This clone was observed at least ten times. Coverage ceases 3 residues before the CDR3 finishes, and the germline J gene fills in the end. J is TRBJ2-3 and V is TRBV20-1; 10 bases are a match to TRBD2. The CDR3 is 15 residues long. The V segment lost 3 bases and the J segment 2 bases; nucleotides outside the gene matches: 5. Germline values: CDR1 DFQATT, CDR2 SNEGSKA (reference sequence). CDR3 DNA (partial): TGCAGTGCTAGCACTAGCGGGGATTACACAGATACG. Protein product: CSASTSGDYTDT. The entire CDR3 reads CSASTSGDYTDTQYF.

To note about this clone: The read ends 3 residues early relative to the CDR3; the germline J gene fills the gap. V usage is TRBV30 and J usage is TRBJ1-2; maybe TRBD1 (5 bases). CDR1 is GTSNPN, CDR2 SVGIG, per germline (reference sequence). The CDR3 consists of 12 residues. CDR3 loop: CAWDGDRNIYTF. CDR3 DNA (partial): TGTGCCTGGGATGGTGACAGAAACATC.

This clone was detected many times. The CDR3 is cut off 3 residues early in the read; its end comes from the germline J gene. The V and J genes are TRBV5-1 and TRBJ1-2; D unresolved. The CDR3 spans 17 residues. The germline V and J ends were trimmed by 5 bases and 0 bases, with 20 bases remaining between them. Germline-derived CDR1 and CDR2 are SGHRS and YFSETQ. CDR3 sequence reads: CASRGTPDFRANYGYTF. The DNA read from the CDR3 is TGCGCCAGCAGGGGAACTCCGGACTTCCGAGCTAACTATGGC.

This clone was seen ten or more times. The read terminates 3 residues before the CDR3 end, so the remaining end is supplied by the germline J gene. This sequence joins TRBV6-1 and TRBJ2-7, with D possibly matching TRBD1 (6 bases). CDR1 MNHNS and CDR2 SASEGT come from the germline V gene. The CDR3 is 15 residues long. The V gene lost 0 bases and the J gene lost 3 bases, with 12 bases spanning the gap. Incomplete CDR3 DNA: TGTGCCAGCAGTGAAGCTCAGGACAGCTACTACGAG. Protein: CASSEAQDSYYE. The entire CDR3 is CASSEAQDSYYEQYF.

This clone was observed at least ten times. From the germline J gene comes the end of the CDR3, since the read stops 3 residues before it. The chain has TRBV18 and TRBJ2-5; 8 bases match TRBD2. The germline V gene has CDR1 KGHSH and CDR2 LQKENI. Trimming removed 3 bases from V and 3 bases from J; junction bases left unmatched: 21. The CDR3 is 20 amino acids. The CDR3 spells CASSPPGGGEDMRDKETQYF. The part of the CDR3 DNA that was read is TGTGCCAGCTCACCCCCCGGGGGGGGCGAAGATATGCGGGACAAAGAGACC.

In its sample, this clone was seen many times. The read ends 3 residues early relative to the CDR3; the germline J gene fills the gap. The rearrangement joins TRBV5-1 to TRBJ2-1; weak D call: TRBD2 (5 bases). This CDR3 has 15 amino acids. Germline-derived CDR1 and CDR2 are SGHRS and YFSETQ. Between the trimmed V and J ends, which lost 2 bases and 5 bases, there was a span of 14 bases. The sequenced part of the CDR3 DNA is TGCGCCAGCAGCTTTTTCCCTAGCCGGGACAATGAG. This codes for CASSFFPSRDNE. The full CDR3 is CASSFFPSRDNEQFF.

This clone has a count of ten or more. The read ends 3 residues early relative to the CDR3; the germline J gene fills the gap. The chain couples TRBV5-6 to TRBJ1-2; D call uncertain. The V gene's germline CDR1 is SGHDT and CDR2 YYEEEE. The CDR3 covers 12 residues. V was clipped by 1 base and J by 6 bases, with 7 bases between them. CDR3 bases read: TGTGCCAGCAGCTTGTATGTTGATGGC. Encoded protein: CASSLYVDG. The whole CDR3 is CASSLYVDGYTF.

Concerning this clone: The read ends 3 residues early relative to the CDR3; the germline J gene fills the gap. The V call is TRBV2, the J call TRBJ2-3; possibly TRBD1 for D (5 bases). Deletions cut 3 bases from V and 1 base from J, with 8 bases between. The germline V gene encodes CDR1 SNHLY and CDR2 FYNNEI. The CDR3 runs to 14 residues. The covered CDR3 bases are TGTGCCAGCAGTGAGTTACAGGGCACAGATACG. Its protein is CASSELQGTDT. The full CDR3 protein reads CASSELQGTDTQYF.

This clone was counted at least ten times. The CDR3 is CASSQSSYEQYF. CDR3 bases read: TGTGCCAGCAGCCAGAGCTCCTACGAG. V gene TRBV7-8 combines with J gene TRBJ2-7, with D uncertain. The read ends 3 residues early relative to the CDR3; the germline J gene fills the gap. The V gene lost 5 bases and the J gene lost 0 bases, with 5 bases spanning the gap. CDR1 and CDR2 (germline): SGHVS, FQNEAQ. The CDR3 has 12 amino acids.

This clone was seen repeatedly, ten times or more. The read ends 3 residues shy of where the CDR3 ends; the end is completed using the germline J gene. The V gene is TRBV7-3, the J gene TRBJ2-2; 8 positions match TRBD2. Germline V gene lookup returns CDR1 SGHTA and CDR2 FQGTGA. The trim removed 0 bases at V and 1 base at J, leaving 7 bases unmatched. The length of the CDR3 is 18 residues. Partial CDR3 DNA: TGTGCCAGCAGCTTAACGCCGGAGCGGGGGCGGAACACCGGGGAG. Its protein product is CASSLTPERGRNTGE. The CDR3 in its entirety is CASSLTPERGRNTGELFF.

This clone appeared many times. The CDR3 end lies 3 residues beyond the end of the read and is filled in from the germline J gene. This chain links TRBV20-1 with TRBJ2-7; TRBD2 agrees at 8 bases. The germline V gene encodes CDR1 DFQATT and CDR2 SNEGSKA (reference sequence). There are 15 residues in the CDR3. Unmatched junction bases numbered 6, after V lost 0 bases and J lost 2 bases. The CDR3 loop reads CSARDNSGSAYEQYF. The CDR3 bases that were read are TGCAGTGCTAGAGATAACAGCGGGAGTGCCTACGAG.

Note on this clone: Just one base apart from a much larger clone, this may be a read error. The observed sequence ends 3 residues before the CDR3 terminus, with the missing tail filled in from the germline J gene. The chain links TRBV7-6 to TRBJ2-3; 7 nucleotides line up with TRBD1. Per germline, CDR1 SGHVS and CDR2 FNYEAQ. The CDR3 is 14 residues long. V dropped 3 bases and J dropped 1; count of bases not matched to a gene: 1. The CDR3 protein is CASSFTGGTDTQYF. Incomplete CDR3 DNA: TGTGCCAGCAGCTTTACAGGGGGCACAGATACG.

This clone was seen at least ten times. The CDR3 extends 3 residues past the end of the read, so its final part is completed from the germline J gene. The chain joins TRBV6-1 to TRBJ2-1; tentative D call: TRBD1 (5 bases). The germline V gene encodes CDR1 MNHNS and CDR2 SASEGT. This CDR3 is built from 15 residues. V was pared by 4 bases and J by 0 bases, with 10 bases between. This CDR3 is CASSAGSSSYNEQFF. The CDR3 bases that were read are TGTGCCAGCAGTGCAGGGTCTAGCTCCTACAATGAG.